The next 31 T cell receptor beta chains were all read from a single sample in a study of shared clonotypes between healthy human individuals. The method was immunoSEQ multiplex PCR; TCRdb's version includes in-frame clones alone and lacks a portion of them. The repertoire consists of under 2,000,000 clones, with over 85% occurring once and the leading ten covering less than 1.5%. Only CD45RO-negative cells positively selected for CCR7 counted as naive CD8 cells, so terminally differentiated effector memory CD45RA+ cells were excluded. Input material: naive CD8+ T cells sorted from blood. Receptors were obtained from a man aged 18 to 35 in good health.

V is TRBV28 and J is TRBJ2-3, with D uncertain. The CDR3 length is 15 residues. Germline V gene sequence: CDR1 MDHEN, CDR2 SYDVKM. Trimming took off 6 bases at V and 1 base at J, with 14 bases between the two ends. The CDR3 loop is CASSQRVSGTDTQYF. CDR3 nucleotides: TGTGCCAGCAGCCAACGGGTCTCGGGCACAGATACGCAGTATTTT. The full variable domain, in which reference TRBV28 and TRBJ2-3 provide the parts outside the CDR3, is DVKVTQSSRYLVKRTGEKVFLECVQDMDHENMFWYRQDPGLGLRLIYFSYDVKMKEKGDIPEGYSVSREKKERFSLILESASTNQTSMYLCASSQRVSGTDTQYFGPGTRLTVL.

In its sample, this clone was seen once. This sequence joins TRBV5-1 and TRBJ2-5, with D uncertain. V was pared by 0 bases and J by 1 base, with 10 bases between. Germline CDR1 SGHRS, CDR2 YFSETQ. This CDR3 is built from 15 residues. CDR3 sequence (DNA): TGCGCCAGCAGCTTGGAGGGTAACTTCCAAGAGACCCAGTACTTC. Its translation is CASSLEGNFQETQYF.

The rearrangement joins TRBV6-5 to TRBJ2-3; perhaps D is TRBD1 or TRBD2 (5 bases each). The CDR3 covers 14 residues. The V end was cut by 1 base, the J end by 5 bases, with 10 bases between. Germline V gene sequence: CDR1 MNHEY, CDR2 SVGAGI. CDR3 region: CASSYLSGGDTQYF. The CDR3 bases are TGTGCCAGCAGTTACTTAAGTGGGGGAGATACGCAGTATTTT.

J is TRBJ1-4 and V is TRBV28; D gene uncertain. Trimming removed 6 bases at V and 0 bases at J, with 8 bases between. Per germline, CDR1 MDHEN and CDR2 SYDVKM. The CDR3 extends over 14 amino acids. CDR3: CASRPDPTNEKLFF. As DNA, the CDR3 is TGTGCCAGCAGGCCAGATCCAACTAATGAAAAACTGTTTTTT.

CDR3 sequence reads: CASSFDRGGTDTQYF. The DNA for the CDR3 is TGTGCCAGCAGTTTCGATCGGGGTGGCACAGATACGCAGTATTTT. The rearrangement links TRBV27 to TRBJ2-3; the D gene is possibly TRBD2 (5 bases). The CDR3 runs to 15 residues. From germline, CDR1 is MNHEY and CDR2 SMNVEV (reference sequence). Trimming removed 3 bases from V and 1 base from J, with 11 bases in between.

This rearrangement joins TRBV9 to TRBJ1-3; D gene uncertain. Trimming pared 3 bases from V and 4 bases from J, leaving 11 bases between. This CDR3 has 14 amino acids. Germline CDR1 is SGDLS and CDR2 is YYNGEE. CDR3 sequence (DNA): TGTGCCAGCAGCGACCGGTCGGGCGGAAACACCATATATTTT. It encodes CASSDRSGGNTIYF.

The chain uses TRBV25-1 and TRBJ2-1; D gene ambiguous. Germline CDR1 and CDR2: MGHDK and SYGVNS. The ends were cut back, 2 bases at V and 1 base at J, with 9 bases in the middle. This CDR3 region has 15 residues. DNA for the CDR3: TGTGCCAGCAGTGAACCCCTAGGATCCTACAATGAGCAGTTCTTC. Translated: CASSEPLGSYNEQFF.

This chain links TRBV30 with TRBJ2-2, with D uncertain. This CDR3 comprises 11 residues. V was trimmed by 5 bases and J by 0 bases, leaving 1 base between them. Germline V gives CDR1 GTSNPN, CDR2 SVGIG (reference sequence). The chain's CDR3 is CAWANTGELFF. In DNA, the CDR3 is TGTGCCTGGGCGAACACCGGGGAGCTGTTTTTT.

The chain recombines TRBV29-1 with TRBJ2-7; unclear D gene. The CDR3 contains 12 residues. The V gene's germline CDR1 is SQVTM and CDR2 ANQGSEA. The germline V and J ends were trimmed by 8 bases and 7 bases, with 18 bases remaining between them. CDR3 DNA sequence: TGCAGCCCTCCGGGCCCCGATGGTGAGCAGTACTTC. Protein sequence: CSPPGPDGEQYF.

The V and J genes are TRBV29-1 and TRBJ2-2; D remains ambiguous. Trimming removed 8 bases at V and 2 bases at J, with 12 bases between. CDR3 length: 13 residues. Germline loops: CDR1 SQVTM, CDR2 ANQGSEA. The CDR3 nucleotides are TGCAGCTCCTTGGGTCTCAACACCGGGGAGCTGTTTTTT. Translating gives CSSLGLNTGELFF.

This CDR3 is CASSPGSPGETQYF. The CDR3 nucleotides read TGTGCCAGCAGCCCCGGATCTCCGGGAGAGACCCAGTACTTC. The rearrangement joins TRBV7-8 to TRBJ2-5; unclear D gene. Trimming stripped 5 bases from V and 4 bases from J, with 14 bases between. This CDR3 has 14 amino acids. The germline V gene encodes CDR1 SGHVS and CDR2 FQNEAQ.

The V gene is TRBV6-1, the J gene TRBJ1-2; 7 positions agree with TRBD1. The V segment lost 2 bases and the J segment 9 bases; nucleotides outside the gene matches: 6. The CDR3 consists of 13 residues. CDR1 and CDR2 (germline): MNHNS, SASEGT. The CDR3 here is CASSEWGTVRYTF. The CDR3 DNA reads TGTGCCAGCAGTGAATGGGGGACAGTGCGCTACACCTTC.

CDR3 nucleotides: TGTGCCAGCAGCTTAACAGGGACTAGCGGGGACGAGCAGTACTTC. Residues: CASSLTGTSGDEQYF. The V gene is TRBV7-3, the J gene TRBJ2-7; 13 positions agree with TRBD2. Per the germline V gene, CDR1 is SGHTA and CDR2 is FQGTGA. There are 15 residues in the CDR3. V dropped 0 bases and J dropped 5; count of bases not matched to a gene: 1.

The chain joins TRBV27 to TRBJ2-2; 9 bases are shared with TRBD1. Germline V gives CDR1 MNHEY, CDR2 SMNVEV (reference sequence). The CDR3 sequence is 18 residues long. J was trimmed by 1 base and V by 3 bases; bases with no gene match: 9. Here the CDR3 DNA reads TGTGCCAGCAGTTTCAACTCATGGACAGGGGAGAACACCGGGGAGCTGTTTTTT. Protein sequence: CASSFNSWTGENTGELFF.

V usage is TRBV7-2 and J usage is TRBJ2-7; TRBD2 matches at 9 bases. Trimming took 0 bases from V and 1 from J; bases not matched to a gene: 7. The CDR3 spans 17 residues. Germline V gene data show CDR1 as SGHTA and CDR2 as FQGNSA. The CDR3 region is CASSLAAGGWLSYEQYF. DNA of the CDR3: TGTGCCAGCAGCTTAGCGGCGGGGGGGTGGTTATCCTACGAGCAGTACTTC.

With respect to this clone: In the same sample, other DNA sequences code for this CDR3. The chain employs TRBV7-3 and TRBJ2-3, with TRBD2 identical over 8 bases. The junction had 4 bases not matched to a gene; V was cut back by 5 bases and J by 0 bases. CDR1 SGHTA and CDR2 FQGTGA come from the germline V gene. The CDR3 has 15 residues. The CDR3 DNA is TGTGCCAGCAGCCCTACGGGGGGGAGCACAGATACGCAGTATTTT. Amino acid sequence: CASSPTGGSTDTQYF.

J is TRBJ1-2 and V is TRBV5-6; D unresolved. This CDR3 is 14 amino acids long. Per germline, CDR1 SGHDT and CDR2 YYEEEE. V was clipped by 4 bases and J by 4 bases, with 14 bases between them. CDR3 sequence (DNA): TGTGCCAGCAGCCCGCCAATGAACCCCTATGGCTACACCTTC. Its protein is CASSPPMNPYGYTF.

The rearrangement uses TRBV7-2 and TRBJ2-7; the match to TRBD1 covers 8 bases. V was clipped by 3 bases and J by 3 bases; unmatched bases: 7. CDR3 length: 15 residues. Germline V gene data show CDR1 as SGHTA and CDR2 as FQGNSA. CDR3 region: CASSLGTGPYYEQYF. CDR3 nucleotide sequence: TGTGCCAGCAGCTTGGGGACAGGCCCATACTACGAGCAGTACTTC.

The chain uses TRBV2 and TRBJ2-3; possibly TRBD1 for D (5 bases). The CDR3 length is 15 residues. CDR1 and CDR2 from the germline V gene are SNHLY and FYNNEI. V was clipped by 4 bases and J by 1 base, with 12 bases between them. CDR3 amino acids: CASSAQTVGTDTQYF. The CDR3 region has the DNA TGTGCCAGCAGTGCCCAGACAGTGGGCACAGATACGCAGTATTTT.

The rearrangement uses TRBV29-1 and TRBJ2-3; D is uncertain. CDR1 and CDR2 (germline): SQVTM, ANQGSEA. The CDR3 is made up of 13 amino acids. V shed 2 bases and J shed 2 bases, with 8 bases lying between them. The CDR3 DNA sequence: TGCAGCGTTGAAAACAGCCACACAGATACGCAGTATTTT. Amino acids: CSVENSHTDTQYF.

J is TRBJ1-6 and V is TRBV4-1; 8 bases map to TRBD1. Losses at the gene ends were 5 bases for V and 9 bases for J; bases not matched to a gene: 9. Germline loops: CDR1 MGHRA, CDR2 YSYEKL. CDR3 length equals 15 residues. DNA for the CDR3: TGCGCCAGCAGCTCAGAAGGACAGGGTATTTCACCCCTCCACTTT. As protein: CASSSEGQGISPLHF.

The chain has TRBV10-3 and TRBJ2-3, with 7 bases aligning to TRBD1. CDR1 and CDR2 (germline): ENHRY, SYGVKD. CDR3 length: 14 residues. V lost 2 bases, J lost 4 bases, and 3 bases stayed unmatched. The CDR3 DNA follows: TGTGCCATCAGTGAGAGGACAGGAGCAGATACGCAGTATTTT. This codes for CAISERTGADTQYF.

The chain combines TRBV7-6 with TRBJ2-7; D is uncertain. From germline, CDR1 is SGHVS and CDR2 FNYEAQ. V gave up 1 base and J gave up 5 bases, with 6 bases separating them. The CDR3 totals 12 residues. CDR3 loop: CASSLGGHEQYF. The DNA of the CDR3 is TGTGCCAGCAGCTTAGGGGGTCACGAGCAGTACTTC.

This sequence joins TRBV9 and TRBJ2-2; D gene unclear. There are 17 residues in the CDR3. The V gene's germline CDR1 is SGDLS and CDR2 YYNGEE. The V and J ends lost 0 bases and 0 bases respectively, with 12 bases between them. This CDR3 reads CASSVARQVPNTGELFF. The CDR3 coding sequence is TGTGCCAGCAGCGTAGCACGTCAGGTCCCGAACACCGGGGAGCTGTTTTTT. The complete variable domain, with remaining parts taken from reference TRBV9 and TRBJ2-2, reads DSGVTQTPKHLITATGQRVTLRCSPRSGDLSVYWYQQSLDQGLQFLIQYYNGEERAKGNILERFSAQQFPDLHSELNLSSLELGDSALYFCASSVARQVPNTGELFFGEGSRLTVL.

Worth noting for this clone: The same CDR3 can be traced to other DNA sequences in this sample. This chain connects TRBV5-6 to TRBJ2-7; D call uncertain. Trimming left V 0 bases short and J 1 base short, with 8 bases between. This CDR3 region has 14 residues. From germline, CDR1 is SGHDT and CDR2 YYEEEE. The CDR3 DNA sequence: TGTGCCAGCAGCTTGGGGTCTAGTTCCTACGAGCAGTACTTC. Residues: CASSLGSSSYEQYF.

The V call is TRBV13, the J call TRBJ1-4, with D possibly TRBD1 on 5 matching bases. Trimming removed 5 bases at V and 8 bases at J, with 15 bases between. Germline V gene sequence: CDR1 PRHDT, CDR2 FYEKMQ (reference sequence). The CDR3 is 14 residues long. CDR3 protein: CASSERGSAEKLFF. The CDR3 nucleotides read TGTGCCAGCAGCGAGAGGGGATCCGCGGAAAAACTGTTTTTT. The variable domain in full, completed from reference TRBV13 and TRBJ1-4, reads AAGVIQSPRHLIKEKRETATLKCYPIPRHDTVYWYQQGPGQDPQFLISFYEKMQSDKGSIPDRFSAQQFSDYHSELNMSSLELGDSALYFCASSERGSAEKLFFGSGTQLSVL.

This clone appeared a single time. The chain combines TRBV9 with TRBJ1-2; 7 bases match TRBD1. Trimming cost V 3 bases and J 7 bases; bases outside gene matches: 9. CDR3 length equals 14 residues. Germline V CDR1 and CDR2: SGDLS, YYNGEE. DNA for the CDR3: TGTGCCAGCAGCGATCGGGACAGCTGGGGTGGCTACACCTTC. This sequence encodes CASSDRDSWGGYTF.

Written as DNA, the CDR3 is TGCAGTGCCCAGGGGGCAACGGAAGCTTTCTTT. Translated, it gives CSAQGATEAFF. The chain combines TRBV20-1 with TRBJ1-1, with TRBD1 matching 8 bases. Germline CDR1 reads DFQATT; CDR2 reads SNEGSKA (reference sequence). V shed 6 bases and J 8 bases; nucleotides not matched to a gene: 5. This CDR3 is built from 11 residues.

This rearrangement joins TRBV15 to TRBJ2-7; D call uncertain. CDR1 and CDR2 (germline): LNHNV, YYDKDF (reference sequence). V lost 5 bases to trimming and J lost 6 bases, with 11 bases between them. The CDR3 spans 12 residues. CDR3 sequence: CATSPLGSEQYF. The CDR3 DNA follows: TGTGCCACCAGCCCCTTAGGGTCCGAGCAGTACTTC.

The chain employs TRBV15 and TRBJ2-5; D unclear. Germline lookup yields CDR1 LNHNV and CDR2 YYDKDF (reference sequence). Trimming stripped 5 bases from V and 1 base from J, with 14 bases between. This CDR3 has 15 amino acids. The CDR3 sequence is CATSRGTGLQETQYF. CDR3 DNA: TGTGCCACCAGCCGAGGAACCGGGCTCCAAGAGACCCAGTACTTC.

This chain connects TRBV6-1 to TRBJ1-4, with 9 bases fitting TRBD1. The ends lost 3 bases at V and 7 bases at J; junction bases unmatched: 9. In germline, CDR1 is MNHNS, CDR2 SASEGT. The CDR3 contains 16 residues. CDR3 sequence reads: CASSEGQGNRGEKLFF. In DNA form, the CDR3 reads TGTGCCAGCAGTGAGGGACAGGGTAATCGAGGTGAAAAACTGTTTTTT.